This entry lists 6 T cell receptor beta chains sequenced from one sample in a study of blood T cells in healthy people across ages. Then a second PCR, running about 6 to 12 cycles, was carried out with a sample-barcoded 5' primer and a J-beta primer mix. TCRdb used MiXCR to reprocess the 5' RACE reads, holding one entry per CDR3 protein. The table has some 1.5 million distinct CDR3 sequences, roughly two fifths seen once. Sample: blood. The source is a woman younger than 35 in good health.

The chain employs TRBV11-1 and TRBJ2-7; TRBD2 is a possible D gene (6 bases). V was trimmed by 3 bases and J by 2 bases, leaving 32 bases between them. The CDR3 is 21 residues long. Germline loops: CDR1 SGHAT, CDR2 FQDESV (reference sequence). In DNA form, the CDR3 reads TGTGCCAGCAGCTTTCAGGTGATATCTACTCGCCGGGGGATTCGTCCCTACGAGCAGTACTTC. Translation gives CASSFQVISTRRGIRPYEQYF.

A few counts support this clonotype. The CDR3 DNA sequence: TGTGCCAGCAGGGATGACAGTGATGAAGCTTTCTTT. Protein: CASRDDSDEAFF. This chain joins TRBV2 and TRBJ1-1; D possibly corresponds to TRBD1 (5 bases). CDR3 length: 12 residues. From germline, CDR1 is SNHLY and CDR2 FYNNEI. Trimming cost V 6 bases and J 7 bases, with 12 bases left between them.

This clonotype was seen a few times. This rearrangement joins TRBV7-9 to TRBJ2-3; 8 nucleotides agree with TRBD1. Germline V gene sequence: CDR1 SEHNR, CDR2 FQNEAQ (reference sequence). J was trimmed by 0 bases and V by 5 bases; bases with no gene match: 4. There are 15 residues in the CDR3. In nucleotides, the CDR3 is TGTGCCAGCAGCGACACAGGGGGTAGCACAGATACGCAGTATTTT. Protein sequence: CASSDTGGSTDTQYF.

The chain has TRBV10-3 and TRBJ2-3, with D uncertain. The CDR3 is made up of 14 amino acids. CDR1 and CDR2 (germline): ENHRY, SYGVKD. Trimming stripped 2 bases from V and 5 bases from J, with 11 bases between. As DNA, the CDR3 is TGTGCCATCAGTGAGGTCTCAGTGGGAGATACGCAGTATTTT. Translated, it gives CAISEVSVGDTQYF.

CDR3: CSAGSSGRIAYEQYF. The CDR3 coding sequence is TGCAGTGCTGGTTCTAGCGGGAGAATAGCCTACGAGCAGTACTTC. The V call is TRBV20-1, the J call TRBJ2-4, with 10 bases matching TRBD2. The DNA end is a closer match to TRBJ2-7, so the J assignment may be wrong. From germline, CDR1 is DFQATT and CDR2 SNEGSKA (reference sequence). CDR3 length: 15 residues.

V and J are TRBV7-6 and TRBJ2-6, with no clear D. The CDR3 sequence is 14 residues long. From germline, CDR1 is SGHVS and CDR2 FNYEAQ. Trimming pared 2 bases from V and 3 bases from J, leaving 5 bases between. The CDR3 spells CASSLIFGANVLTF. CDR3 nucleotides: TGTGCCAGCAGCTTAATATTTGGGGCCAACGTCCTGACTTTC.